These 16 T cell receptor beta chains came from one sample sequenced in a study of cytotoxic CD8 clonotypes in ibrutinib-treated CLL (dated by TCRdb to about 2021). Library preparation was by the immunoSEQ multiplex PCR assay. TCRdb provides this immuneACCESS table in a form limited to in-frame rearrangements. Some clones are lacking; in checked studies, under half of them reflect an unresolved V gene, and why the rest are absent is not known. Recorded for this sample are some 140,000 clones; around four fifths of them occurred a single time. Around 3.3% of the sample is taken by the ten largest. The time point tag for this specimen amounts to: roughly 2 years on ibrutinib. The material was PBMCs, obtained after 24 months of ibrutinib treatment. These receptors were obtained from a human donor with chronic lymphocytic leukemia.

This sequence joins TRBV15 and TRBJ1-2; 7 nucleotides align to TRBD1. V was clipped by 3 bases and J by 7 bases; unmatched bases: 8. Looked up from germline, CDR1 is LNHNV and CDR2 is YYDKDF (reference sequence). The CDR3 spans 14 residues. The CDR3 sequence is CATSSSRGASGYTF. In nucleotides, the CDR3 is TGTGCCACCAGCAGTTCCAGGGGGGCGAGTGGCTACACCTTC.

V is TRBV5-4 and J is TRBJ2-7; perhaps TRBD1 as D (6 bases). The CDR3 totals 13 residues. CDR1 SGHNT and CDR2 YYREEE come from the germline V gene (reference sequence). V was cut by 9 bases and J by 4 bases, with 17 bases left in between. As DNA, the CDR3 is TGTGCCACCACAAGCACAGGGAAGTACGAGCAGTACTTC. Protein sequence: CATTSTGKYEQYF.

This chain uses TRBV29-1 with TRBJ1-2; D possibly corresponds to TRBD1 (5 bases). Germline CDR1 reads SQVTM; CDR2 reads ANQGSEA. Trimming pared 3 bases from V and 4 bases from J, leaving 15 bases between. The CDR3 loop spans 14 amino acids. For the CDR3, the DNA is TGCAGCGTTGATCAACGGGACTCCAGCTATGGCTACACCTTC. Translation: CSVDQRDSSYGYTF.

The table lists this clone with a few counts. The V and J genes are TRBV7-2 and TRBJ1-1, with TRBD1 matching 10 bases. The CDR3 totals 14 residues. V trimming: 6 bases; J trimming: 8 bases; junction bases outside the gene matches: 9. The germline gives CDR1 SGHTA, CDR2 FQGNSA. The CDR3 bases are TGTGCCAGCAGTATCCGACCGGGACAGGGGGAAGCTTTCTTT. Its translation: CASSIRPGQGEAFF.

J is TRBJ2-7 and V is TRBV6-1; D is possibly TRBD2 (5 bases). Trimming cost V 2 bases and J 4 bases, with 15 bases left between them. Per the germline V gene, CDR1 is MNHNS and CDR2 is SASEGT. This CDR3 is built from 15 residues. The DNA for the CDR3 is TGTGCCAGCAGTGAAAACGTTGACCCGGGGTACGAGCAGTACTTC. It codes for CASSENVDPGYEQYF.

A single count supports this clone. This rearrangement joins TRBV9 to TRBJ2-7; 7 positions match TRBD1. After removal of 3 bases from V and 3 bases from J, the junction contained 6 bases not matched to a gene. The CDR3 length is 14 residues. CDR1 and CDR2 from the germline V gene are SGDLS and YYNGEE. The CDR3 sequence: CASSARGGGYEQYF. The CDR3 nucleotides read TGTGCCAGCAGCGCCAGAGGGGGCGGCTACGAGCAGTACTTC.

This chain joins TRBV5-4 and TRBJ1-5; D is ambiguous. Germline V gene data show CDR1 as SGHNT and CDR2 as YYREEE (reference sequence). CDR3 length: 16 residues. V gave up 4 bases and J gave up 0 bases, with 14 bases separating them. The chain's CDR3 is CASSLRSVYSNQPQHF. The CDR3 DNA reads as TGTGCCAGCAGCCTGAGGTCAGTCTATAGCAATCAGCCCCAGCATTTT.

J is TRBJ2-5 and V is TRBV7-6; 7 nucleotides match TRBD1. The V and J ends lost 5 bases and 3 bases, in that order; junction bases with no gene match: 3. CDR3 length: 13 amino acids. Looked up from germline, CDR1 is SGHVS and CDR2 is FNYEAQ. The CDR3 is CASSPGTEETQYF. CDR3 DNA: TGTGCCAGCAGCCCCGGGACAGAAGAGACCCAGTACTTC.

V usage is TRBV6-5 and J usage is TRBJ1-2; D possibly corresponds to TRBD1 (5 bases). Trimming removed 0 bases at V and 0 bases at J, with 8 bases between. The germline V gene has CDR1 MNHEY and CDR2 SVGAGI. CDR3 length: 15 amino acids. In nucleotides, the CDR3 is TGTGCCAGCAGTTACTCGGGGGAAGCTAACTATGGCTACACCTTC. Translating gives CASSYSGEANYGYTF.

The chain recombines TRBV27 with TRBJ2-2; unclear D gene. This CDR3 is built from 14 residues. Germline values: CDR1 MNHEY, CDR2 SMNVEV (reference sequence). V lost 1 base to trimming and J lost 4 bases, with 7 bases between them. The CDR3 protein is CASSLYRLTGELFF. CDR3 sequence (DNA): TGTGCCAGCAGTTTATATAGGCTCACCGGGGAGCTGTTTTTT.

The chain has TRBV20-1 and TRBJ1-2; D unresolved. V was trimmed by 0 bases and J by 3 bases, leaving 2 bases between them. CDR1 is DFQATT and CDR2 is SNEGSKA in the germline V gene (reference sequence). This CDR3 comprises 11 residues. The CDR3 DNA follows: TGCAGTGCTAGAGATGACTATGGCTACACCTTC. This codes for CSARDDYGYTF.

This chain connects TRBV4-3 to TRBJ1-2; 8 nucleotides line up with TRBD1. CDR1 and CDR2 (germline): LGHNA, YSLEER. The CDR3 contains 16 residues. J lost 3 bases, V lost 0 bases, and 6 bases had no gene match. The CDR3 DNA reads as TGCGCCAGCAGCCAAGATCGGCAGGGGGCAGACTATGGCTACACCTTC. As protein: CASSQDRQGADYGYTF.

The rearrangement links TRBV19 to TRBJ2-5; 9 bases match TRBD1. The last part of the DNA fits TRBJ2-7 better; the J call may be wrong. This CDR3 is 13 amino acids long. The V gene's germline CDR1 is LNHDA and CDR2 SQIVND (reference sequence). CDR3 DNA sequence: TGTGCCAGTAGGGGGACAGGGAACTACGAGCAGTACTTC. This sequence encodes CASRGTGNYEQYF.

The chain links TRBV30 to TRBJ2-7, with 10 bases fitting TRBD2. The CDR3 contains 12 residues. The trim removed 4 bases at V and 6 bases at J, leaving 3 bases unmatched. CDR1 is GTSNPN, CDR2 SVGIG, per germline (reference sequence). The chain's CDR3 is CAWTSGGPEQYF. Here the CDR3 DNA reads TGTGCCTGGACTAGCGGGGGCCCCGAGCAGTACTTC.

This chain links TRBV5-1 with TRBJ2-3; the D is unclear. Trimming took off 1 base at V and 2 bases at J, with 11 bases between the two ends. The CDR3 totals 15 residues. The germline V gene has CDR1 SGHRS and CDR2 YFSETQ. CDR3 sequence (DNA): TGCGCCAGCAGCTTGCATGGGCAGACCACAGATACGCAGTATTTT. It specifies CASSLHGQTTDTQYF.

The rearrangement links TRBV10-3 to TRBJ1-1; D ambiguous. The CDR3 is 14 amino acids. V lost 0 bases and J 5 bases, leaving 10 bases between the germline ends. Germline-derived CDR1 and CDR2 are ENHRY and SYGVKD. The CDR3 DNA reads as TGTGCCATCAGTGAGTCGTTGTGGGGAACTGAAGCTTTCTTT. It translates to CAISESLWGTEAFF.